Presented here are 26 T cell receptor beta chains from one specimen sequenced in a study of glioma-infiltrating T cells after dendritic cell vaccination. Repertoires were generated with immunoSEQ multiplex PCR, while TCRdb's copy carries only in-frame clones and drops some. The sample gives tens of thousands of clones, about 86% of which show up once; more than 15% is in the top ten. Time point described: after dendritic cell vaccination, including at tumor progression/relapse. The sample here was blood, taken after dendritic cell vaccination. The receptors come from a human donor with glioblastoma.

This clone was observed once. The V call is TRBV11-1, the J call TRBJ2-3, with D perhaps TRBD2 (6 bases). The germline V gene has CDR1 SGHAT and CDR2 FQDESV (reference sequence). V was trimmed by 5 bases and J by 5 bases, leaving 11 bases between them. The CDR3 contains 13 residues. This CDR3 is CASSHPGGDTQYF. CDR3 DNA: TGTGCCAGCAGCCATCCCGGGGGAGATACGCAGTATTTT.

The chain carries TRBV5-1 and TRBJ1-4; weak D call: TRBD1 (6 bases). CDR3 length: 16 amino acids. Germline assignment: CDR1 SGHRS and CDR2 YFSETQ. V lost 0 bases and J lost 8, with 17 bases in between. The CDR3 DNA is TGCGCCAGCAGCTTGGCTTCAGGCTTTAGGGGGGAAAAACTGTTTTTT. Translated, it gives CASSLASGFRGEKLFF. The complete variable domain, with remaining parts taken from reference TRBV5-1 and TRBJ1-4, reads KAGVTQTPRYLIKTRGQQVTLSCSPISGHRSVSWYQQTPGQGLQFLFEYFSETQRNKGNFPGRFSGRQFSNSRSEMNVSTLELGDSALYLCASSLASGFRGEKLFFGSGTQLSVL.

The V call is TRBV27, the J call TRBJ1-2; weak D call: TRBD1 (5 bases). V dropped 6 bases and J dropped 5 bases, with 10 bases sitting between them. This CDR3 is 12 amino acids long. Germline CDR1 MNHEY, CDR2 SMNVEV (reference sequence). The CDR3 sequence: CASSRGWYGYTF. The CDR3 DNA is TGTGCCAGCAGCCGGGGGTGGTATGGCTACACCTTC.

This sequence joins TRBV27 and TRBJ1-2; D possibly corresponds to TRBD1 (6 bases). CDR1 and CDR2 (germline): MNHEY, SMNVEV (reference sequence). The CDR3 is 14 residues long. V was clipped by 5 bases and J by 5 bases, with 15 bases between them. DNA for the CDR3: TGTGCCAGCAGTCCCCGGACAGAGTGGTATGGCTACACCTTC. Protein: CASSPRTEWYGYTF.

This chain uses TRBV4-2 with TRBJ2-7; the D gene is possibly TRBD2 (6 bases). V was trimmed by 4 bases and J by 0 bases, leaving 13 bases between them. There are 15 residues in the CDR3. Germline V gene lookup returns CDR1 LGHNA and CDR2 YNFKEQ. This CDR3 is CASSPGTGDSYEQYF. The CDR3 coding sequence is TGTGCCAGCAGCCCCGGGACGGGAGACTCCTACGAGCAGTACTTC.

A single count supports this clone. V usage is TRBV7-9 and J usage is TRBJ1-6; weak D call: TRBD1 (6 bases). Germline CDR1 SEHNR, CDR2 FQNEAQ (reference sequence). Trimming removed 1 base from V and 6 bases from J, with 10 bases in between. The length of the CDR3 is 15 residues. The CDR3 nucleotides are TGTGCCAGCAGCTTAGAGGTAGGGGGTAATTCACCCCTCCACTTT. As protein: CASSLEVGGNSPLHF. Filled out from reference TRBV7-9 and TRBJ1-6, the complete variable domain reads DTGVSQNPRHKITKRGQNVTFRCDPISEHNRLYWYRQTLGQGPEFLTYFQNEAQLEKSRLLSDRFSAERPKGSFSTLEIQRTEQGDSAMYLCASSLEVGGNSPLHFGNGTRLTVT.

This chain links TRBV5-6 with TRBJ1-1; possible D gene TRBD1, 6 bases. CDR1 is SGHDT, CDR2 YYEEEE, per germline. The CDR3 is 16 residues long. V lost 0 bases and J lost 1, with 13 bases in between. CDR3 nucleotide sequence: TGTGCCAGCAGCTTGGCGACAGGTCCCACGAACACTGAAGCTTTCTTT. It specifies CASSLATGPTNTEAFF. The variable domain in full, with the rest retrieved from reference TRBV5-6 and TRBJ1-1, is DAGVTQSPTHLIKTRGQQVTLRCSPKSGHDTVSWYQQALGQGPQFIFQYYEEEERQRGNFPDRFSGHQFPNYSSELNVNALLLGDSALYLCASSLATGPTNTEAFFGQGTRLTVV.

J is TRBJ2-7 and V is TRBV7-2; D uncertain. Germline values: CDR1 SGHTA, CDR2 FQGNSA. The germline V and J ends were trimmed by 0 bases and 4 bases, with 4 bases remaining between them. This CDR3 is 12 amino acids long. CDR3 coding DNA: TGTGCCAGCAGCTTAGCGACTTACGAGCAGTACTTC. Encoded protein: CASSLATYEQYF. The full variable domain, rest sourced from reference TRBV7-2 and TRBJ2-7, is GAGVSQSPSNKVTEKGKDVELRCDPISGHTALYWYRQSLGQGLEFLIYFQGNSAPDKSGLPSDRFSAERTGGSVSTLTIQRTQQEDSAVYLCASSLATYEQYFGPGTRLTVT.

V is TRBV27 and J is TRBJ2-1, with D possibly matching TRBD2 (6 bases). Per germline, CDR1 MNHEY and CDR2 SMNVEV (reference sequence). Trimming shortened V by 5 bases and J by 4 bases, and 18 bases separated the two germline ends. The CDR3 has 16 amino acids. The CDR3 sequence is CASSEGLGLLYNEQFF. CDR3 in DNA: TGTGCCAGCAGTGAAGGCCTGGGACTCCTATACAATGAGCAGTTCTTC.

The chain is built from TRBV4-1 and TRBJ2-7, with D possibly being TRBD2 (7 bases). The V end was cut by 0 bases, the J end by 6 bases, with 12 bases between. Per germline, CDR1 MGHRA and CDR2 YSYEKL. This CDR3 region has 14 residues. The CDR3 region is CASSQEGGTIEQYF. In nucleotides, the CDR3 is TGCGCCAGCAGCCAAGAAGGGGGGACTATCGAGCAGTACTTC.

The genes are TRBV5-4 and TRBJ2-5; D remains ambiguous. CDR3 size: 12 residues. V lost 4 bases, J lost 5 bases, and 9 bases lay in between. Germline CDR1 SGHNT, CDR2 YYREEE (reference sequence). The CDR3 here is CASSTVGETQYF. The CDR3 region has the DNA TGTGCCAGCAGCACCGTCGGGGAGACCCAGTACTTC.

The V gene is TRBV28, the J gene TRBJ2-7, with D tentatively TRBD1 (6 bases). Per germline, CDR1 MDHEN and CDR2 SYDVKM. Trimming stripped 5 bases from V and 5 bases from J, with 13 bases between. The CDR3 sequence is 13 residues long. The CDR3 nucleotides are TGTGCCAGCAGTGGAACAGGGCCGGACGAGCAGTACTTC. As protein: CASSGTGPDEQYF. The full variable domain, completed using reference TRBV28 and TRBJ2-7, is DVKVTQSSRYLVKRTGEKVFLECVQDMDHENMFWYRQDPGLGLRLIYFSYDVKMKEKGDIPEGYSVSREKKERFSLILESASTNQTSMYLCASSGTGPDEQYFGPGTRLTVT.

The chain is built from TRBV18 and TRBJ1-1, with a weak D call TRBD1 (6 bases). The V gene's germline CDR1 is KGHSH and CDR2 LQKENI. The V gene lost 3 bases and the J gene lost 6 bases, with 11 bases spanning the gap. CDR3 length: 13 amino acids. This chain's CDR3 is CASSPNEGAEAFF. CDR3 nucleotides: TGTGCCAGCTCACCGAATGAGGGGGCTGAAGCTTTCTTT.

The chain joins TRBV5-1 to TRBJ1-6; the match to TRBD1 covers 9 bases. Germline CDR1 is SGHRS and CDR2 is YFSETQ. Germline trimming cut 3 bases from V and 9 bases from J; bases unmatched to any gene: 10. The length of the CDR3 is 16 residues. The CDR3 is CASSSKWGQGGSPLHF. The CDR3 nucleotides are TGCGCCAGCAGCTCCAAGTGGGGACAGGGAGGTTCACCCCTCCACTTT.

The V and J genes are TRBV5-3 and TRBJ1-1; D call uncertain. TRBV5-3 is an ORF for which the function is uncertain. V shed 10 bases and J shed 0 bases, with 13 bases lying between them. This CDR3 spans 13 amino acids. CDR3: CAGRWTVNTEAFF. For the CDR3, the DNA is TGTGCCGGTCGTTGGACTGTGAACACTGAAGCTTTCTTT.

J is TRBJ2-7 and V is TRBV6-9, with D hard to call. CDR1 is MNHGY and CDR2 is SVAAGI in the germline V gene. Trimming took off 2 bases at V and 3 bases at J, with 11 bases between the two ends. The CDR3 totals 14 residues. As DNA, the CDR3 is TGTGCCAGCAGTTATCGCCTTTTAGACTACGAGCAGTACTTC. It translates to CASSYRLLDYEQYF.

Concerning this clone: Other DNA sequences in this sample translate to the same CDR3. The chain combines TRBV27 with TRBJ1-5, with D possibly matching TRBD1 (5 bases). Trimming left V 5 bases short and J 6 bases short, with 11 bases between. The CDR3 length is 13 residues. CDR1 MNHEY and CDR2 SMNVEV come from the germline V gene (reference sequence). CDR3 sequence reads: CASSVTGVQPQHF. The CDR3 nucleotides are TGTGCCAGCAGTGTTACGGGGGTTCAGCCCCAGCATTTT.

Worth noting for this clone: The junction differs from germline at one of its ends, possibly a read error. This chain links TRBV4-1 with TRBJ2-3; unclear D gene. CDR1 MGHRA and CDR2 YSYEKL come from the germline V gene. This CDR3 has 13 residues. CDR3 in amino acids: CAGSQDVDNTQYF. The CDR3 DNA sequence: TGCGCCGGCAGCCAAGATGTCGACAATACGCAGTATTTT.

V and J are TRBV28 and TRBJ2-3; 7 bases line up with TRBD2. Germline values: CDR1 MDHEN, CDR2 SYDVKM. This CDR3 is 15 amino acids long. The junction had 11 bases not matched to a gene; V was cut back by 7 bases and J by 4 bases. The DNA of the CDR3 is TGTGCCAGCACCCTCTTGGGGAGGGAGGCAGATACGCAGTATTTT. It encodes CASTLLGREADTQYF.

This chain links TRBV29-1 with TRBJ1-4, with D uncertain. Trimming took 5 bases from V and 3 from J, leaving 7 bases between them. The CDR3 is 12 amino acids. Germline-derived CDR1 and CDR2 are SQVTM and ANQGSEA. For the CDR3, the DNA is TGCAGCGTTCGGGATCCTAATGAAAAACTGTTTTTT. Its protein is CSVRDPNEKLFF.

The genes are TRBV6-4 and TRBJ1-2; D ambiguous. The CDR3 is made up of 14 amino acids. CDR1 is MRHNA and CDR2 is SNTAGT in the germline V gene. V lost 3 bases and J lost 4, with 12 bases in between. This CDR3 is CASSDSGLGYGYTF. Written as DNA, the CDR3 is TGTGCCAGCAGTGATTCCGGACTGGGCTATGGCTACACCTTC.

Comment on this clone: In the same sample, other DNA sequences code for this CDR3. The chain has TRBV6-5 and TRBJ1-5, with D tentatively TRBD1 (6 bases). CDR1 MNHEY and CDR2 SVGAGI come from the germline V gene. The CDR3 extends over 13 amino acids. V was shortened by 6 bases and J by 9 bases, with 15 bases between the two germline ends. This CDR3 is CASSPQGPGPQHF. The CDR3 region has the DNA TGTGCCAGCAGCCCCCAGGGGCCCGGGCCCCAGCATTTT.

The chain carries TRBV9 and TRBJ2-6; no firm D call. Trimming took 4 bases from V and 4 from J, leaving 9 bases between them. From germline, CDR1 is SGDLS and CDR2 YYNGEE. The CDR3 loop spans 14 amino acids. DNA of the CDR3: TGTGCCAGCAGCACTCCTGAGGGGGCCAACGTCCTGACTTTC. Translated, it gives CASSTPEGANVLTF.

The V call is TRBV30, the J call TRBJ2-7, with D maybe TRBD2 (6 bases). There are 13 residues in the CDR3. V was trimmed by 0 bases and J by 3 bases, leaving 9 bases between them. Germline V gives CDR1 GTSNPN, CDR2 SVGIG (reference sequence). The CDR3 reads CAWSVLGGYEQYF. The DNA of the CDR3 is TGTGCCTGGAGTGTACTGGGAGGCTACGAGCAGTACTTC.

CDR3: CASSYGTGSGTGELFF. The CDR3 nucleotides read TGTGCCAGCAGTTACGGGACAGGGTCGGGCACCGGGGAGCTGTTTTTT. This rearrangement joins TRBV6-5 to TRBJ2-2; 9 bases are a match to TRBD1. There are 16 residues in the CDR3. Germline-derived CDR1 and CDR2 are MNHEY and SVGAGI. The V segment lost 2 bases and the J segment 4 bases; nucleotides outside the gene matches: 5.

CDR3 in DNA: TGTGCCAGCAGTCCATACAGGGGGCCCGACGAGCAGTACTTC. It translates to CASSPYRGPDEQYF. The chain uses TRBV28 and TRBJ2-7; 9 nucleotides match TRBD1. CDR3 length equals 14 residues. CDR1 MDHEN and CDR2 SYDVKM come from the germline V gene. V lost 5 bases, J lost 5 bases, and 7 bases stayed unmatched. Full variable domain (remainder filled in from reference TRBV28 and TRBJ2-7): DVKVTQSSRYLVKRTGEKVFLECVQDMDHENMFWYRQDPGLGLRLIYFSYDVKMKEKGDIPEGYSVSREKKERFSLILESASTNQTSMYLCASSPYRGPDEQYFGPGTRLTVT.